These T cell receptor beta chains were read from a single sample in a study of beta chain features in type 1 diabetes. Some clones are missing from TCRdb's copy, which holds only in-frame ones; the method was immunoSEQ multiplex PCR. This sample has around 430,000 clones, with around 30% found just once. Material: naive CD4+ T cells from blood. Receptors were obtained from a young man in good health. Both conserved end residues are part of each CDR3. The D gene is left open where the match is weak. For some rows the clone size is stated as once, few or many, or as a class when expanded; others skip it.

- | few | TRBJ2-7 | TRBV2 | CASGGTSEQYF | TGTGCCAGCGGCGGGACTTCCGAGCAGTACTTC
- | - | TRBJ2-3 | TRBV4-3 | CASSQDRRYSVGADTQYF | TGCGCCAGCAGCCAAGACCGGCGGTACAGCGTGGGAGCAGATACGCAGTATTTT
TRBD2 | - | TRBJ2-1 | TRBV4-2 | CASSQDGTSVNEQFF | TGTGCCAGCAGCCAAGACGGGACTAGCGTCAATGAGCAGTTCTTC
- | - | TRBJ1-1 | TRBV30 | CAWSVSHFRGTEAFF | TGTGCCTGGAGTGTATCCCACTTCCGGGGCACTGAAGCTTTCTTT
TRBD2 | few | TRBJ2-7 | TRBV7-2 | CASSLGTSVNEQYF | TGTGCCAGCAGCTTAGGCACTAGCGTCAACGAGCAGTACTTC
TRBD1 | few | TRBJ2-5 | TRBV6-1 | CASWDRLRSETQYF | TGTGCCAGCTGGGACAGGTTACGTTCAGAGACCCAGTACTTC
- | few | TRBJ1-1 | TRBV2 | CATQGLTGAIEAFF | TGTGCCACCCAGGGGCTCACAGGAGCCATTGAAGCTTTCTTT
- | - | TRBJ1-2 | TRBV6-1 | CASSEGGTYGYTF | TGTGCCAGCAGTGAAGGAGGGACCTATGGCTACACCTTC
- | - | TRBJ2-1 | TRBV9 | CASSVEGLSYNEQFF | TGTGCCAGCAGCGTAGAAGGTCTCTCCTACAATGAGCAGTTCTTC
- | - | TRBJ2-7 | TRBV2 | CASSEGRGGTYEQYF | TGTGCCAGCAGTGAAGGGCGCGGGGGCACCTACGAGCAGTACTTC
- | - | TRBJ2-5 | TRBV7-9 | CASSLNLYQETQYF | TGTGCCAGCAGCTTAAATCTGTACCAAGAGACCCAGTACTTC
- | few | TRBJ2-5 | TRBV23-1 | CASSRRDLAETQYF | TGCGCCAGCAGTCGGCGGGACTTGGCGGAGACCCAGTACTTC
- | - | TRBJ2-7 | TRBV2 | CASSVDYLSSYEQYF | TGTGCCAGCAGTGTGGACTATTTAAGTTCCTACGAGCAGTACTTC
TRBD1 | few | TRBJ2-5 | TRBV2 | CASSPRLGQETQYF | TGTGCCAGCAGTCCCCGACTGGGACAGGAGACCCAGTACTTC
TRBD1 | few | TRBJ2-7 | TRBV7-6 | CASSVTAGTGGDEQYF | TGTGCCAGCAGCGTCACGGCCGGGACAGGGGGCGACGAGCAGTACTTC
- | - | TRBJ2-7 | TRBV28 | CASSSPTSEQYF | TGTGCCAGCAGTTCCCCAACGTCCGAGCAGTACTTC
- | - | TRBJ1-2 | TRBV14 | CASSQYGTKGYYGYTF | TGTGCCAGCAGCCAATACGGGACAAAAGGTTACTATGGCTACACCTTC
- | few | TRBJ1-5 | TRBV30 | CAWSVRADQPQHF | TGTGCCTGGAGTGTAAGGGCGGATCAGCCCCAGCATTTT
- | - | TRBJ2-7 | TRBV2 | CASTLDGAYEQYF | TGTGCCAGCACTCTTGACGGAGCCTACGAGCAGTACTTC
- | few | TRBJ2-5 | TRBV7-9 | CASSFGGIETQYF | TGTGCCAGCAGCTTTGGGGGGATCGAGACCCAGTACTTC
- | few | TRBJ2-7 | TRBV5-1 | CASSLGGLSYEQYF | TGCGCCAGCAGCTTAGGGGGACTATCCTACGAGCAGTACTTC
- | few | TRBJ2-2 | TRBV4-3 | CASSQDHSTGELFF | TGCGCCAGCAGCCAAGATCACAGCACCGGGGAGCTGTTTTTT
TRBD1 | few | TRBJ2-1 | TRBV5-1 | CASSLETGGVDNEQFF | TGCGCCAGCAGCTTGGAAACAGGGGGAGTTGACAATGAGCAGTTCTTC
TRBD1 | - | TRBJ1-2 | TRBV6-5 | CASSSPGRGSNYGYTF | TGTGCCAGCAGTTCCCCGGGCAGGGGGTCTAACTATGGCTACACCTTC
TRBD1 | few | TRBJ1-1 | TRBV7-9 | CASSSVDRGNTEAFF | TGTGCCAGCAGCTCTGTCGACAGGGGGAACACTGAAGCTTTCTTT
- | few | TRBJ2-1 | TRBV18 | CASSPTRTYNEQFF | TGTGCCAGCTCGCCCACCCGGACGTACAATGAGCAGTTCTTC
TRBD2 | - | TRBJ2-4 | TRBV7-2 | CASSRLPGLAGEFKNIQYF | TGTGCCAGCAGCCGCCTACCGGGACTAGCGGGAGAGTTCAAAAACATTCAGTACTTC
- | - | TRBJ1-1 | TRBV9 | CASSLRGGLMHTEAFF | TGTGCCAGCAGCCTTCGGGGGGGACTGATGCACACTGAAGCTTTCTTT
TRBD2 | few | TRBJ2-7 | TRBV10-3 | CAISESGGMGQYF | TGTGCCATCAGTGAGTCGGGAGGGATGGGGCAGTACTTC
- | - | TRBJ2-6 | TRBV10-3 | CAISESKRGPSGANVLTF | TGTGCCATCAGTGAGTCGAAACGGGGACCCTCTGGGGCCAACGTCCTGACTTTC
- | - | TRBJ2-1 | TRBV30 | CAWSARAEQFF | TGTGCCTGGAGTGCCCGGGCGGAGCAGTTCTTC